Shown below are 13 T cell receptor beta chains from a single sample sequenced in a study of early T cells in non-severe SARS-CoV-2 infection. Each CDR3 protein gets one entry after TCRdb re-called the 5' RACE reads with MiXCR. The table shows over 55,000 distinct CDR3 sequences, with almost 9.5% occurring only once. The material sequenced was whole blood. The source of these receptors is an adult who was a healthcare worker with PCR-confirmed SARS-CoV-2 infection or an uninfected control (not recorded which).

This clonotype was observed at least ten times. The chain couples TRBV5-4 to TRBJ2-1; 7 nucleotides line up with TRBD2. The CDR3 runs to 16 residues. Germline V gives CDR1 SGHNT, CDR2 YYREEE (reference sequence). J was trimmed by 2 bases and V by 2 bases; bases with no gene match: 7. This CDR3 reads CASSFSSGGAYNEQFF. DNA of the CDR3: TGTGCCAGCAGCTTCTCTAGCGGAGGCGCCTACAATGAGCAGTTCTTC.

V and J are TRBV12-3 or TRBV12-4 and TRBJ2-3; D is uncertain. This CDR3 region has 13 residues. V dropped 3 bases and J dropped 6 bases, with 10 bases sitting between them. The CDR3 region is CASSFARIDTQYF. CDR3 coding DNA: TGTGCCAGCAGTTTTGCGAGGATCGATACGCAGTATTTT.

This clonotype has only a few counts. The rearrangement links TRBV5-1 to TRBJ2-1, with 10 bases matching TRBD1. The CDR3 has 16 amino acids. J was trimmed by 10 bases and V by 5 bases; bases with no gene match: 15. Germline CDR1 and CDR2: SGHRS and YFSETQ. CDR3 sequence: CASSPSPDRGVYEQFF. Here the CDR3 DNA reads TGCGCCAGCAGTCCTTCCCCGGACAGGGGGGTTTACGAGCAGTTCTTC.

In its sample, this clonotype was seen a few times. The J gene is TRBJ2-5, the V gene TRBV9; no reliable D call. The CDR3 runs to 12 residues. From germline, CDR1 is SGDLS and CDR2 YYNGEE. V lost 2 bases to trimming and J lost 5 bases, with 7 bases between them. DNA of the CDR3: TGTGCCAGCAGCGTCGCCTGGGAGACCCAGTACTTC. As protein: CASSVAWETQYF. Drawing the rest from reference TRBV9 and TRBJ2-5, the complete variable domain is DSGVTQTPKHLITATGQRVTLRCSPRSGDLSVYWYQQSLDQGLQFLIQYYNGEERAKGNILERFSAQQFPDLHSELNLSSLELGDSALYFCASSVAWETQYFGPGTRLLVL.

In its sample, this clonotype was seen a few times. V gene TRBV2 combines with J gene TRBJ1-6; D is undetermined. Germline V gene data show CDR1 as SNHLY and CDR2 as FYNNEI. The CDR3 covers 14 residues. Trimming stripped 7 bases from V and 8 bases from J, with 15 bases between. The CDR3 reads CASNPLTSYSPLHF. The CDR3 coding sequence is TGTGCCAGCAACCCATTGACATCGTATTCACCCCTCCACTTT. The complete variable domain, with remaining parts taken from reference TRBV2 and TRBJ1-6, reads EPEVTQTPSHQVTQMGQEVILRCVPISNHLYFYWYRQILGQKVEFLVSFYNNEISEKSEIFDDQFSVERPDGSNFTLKIRSTKLEDSAMYFCASNPLTSYSPLHFGNGTRLTVT.

V usage is TRBV29-1 and J usage is TRBJ2-4; D is uncertain. Deletions cut 2 bases from V and 0 bases from J, with 11 bases between. The CDR3 covers 15 residues. Per germline, CDR1 SQVTM and CDR2 ANQGSEA. The CDR3 here is CSVESGELAKNIQYF. In DNA form, the CDR3 reads TGCAGCGTTGAATCCGGCGAACTAGCCAAAAACATTCAGTACTTC.

This clonotype appeared many times. The V and J genes are TRBV5-1 and TRBJ1-2; no firm D call. Trimming took off 1 base at V and 0 bases at J, with 4 bases between the two ends. The CDR3 covers 13 residues. Germline CDR1 is SGHRS and CDR2 is YFSETQ. CDR3: CASSLKANYGYTF. The CDR3 DNA reads as TGCGCCAGCAGCTTGAAAGCTAACTATGGCTACACCTTC.

This clonotype has at least ten counts. V is TRBV12-3 or TRBV12-4 and J is TRBJ1-5, with 8 bases fitting TRBD1. Trimming at V came to 6 bases and at J to 3 bases, leaving 19 bases not matched to a gene. The CDR3 extends over 19 amino acids. The CDR3 sequence is CASSPVRGIRGRNNQPQHF. For the CDR3, the DNA is TGTGCCAGCAGCCCCGTAAGGGGAATCAGGGGGCGAAACAATCAGCCCCAGCATTTT.

The chain has TRBV29-1 and TRBJ2-2, with 7 bases lining up with TRBD1. In germline, CDR1 is SQVTM, CDR2 ANQGSEA. This CDR3 contains 15 residues. V gave up 5 bases and J gave up 1 base; unmatched junction bases: 7. The CDR3 nucleotides are TGCAGCGTTACCCGGGACAGCAAGAACACCGGGGAGCTGTTTTTT. The encoded protein is CSVTRDSKNTGELFF.

The chain links TRBV4-1 to TRBJ2-3; 8 bases align to TRBD2. CDR1 and CDR2 from the germline V gene are MGHRA and YSYEKL. The ends lost 0 bases at V and 5 bases at J; junction bases unmatched: 4. The CDR3 consists of 15 residues. This CDR3 is CASSQDGAGGDTQYF. The CDR3 DNA reads as TGCGCCAGCAGCCAAGATGGGGCGGGGGGAGATACGCAGTATTTT.

The chain has TRBV6-6 and TRBJ2-5; 10 bases agree with TRBD2. From germline, CDR1 is MNHNY and CDR2 SVGAGI (reference sequence). The CDR3 consists of 15 residues. V lost 7 bases and J lost 2; bases outside the gene matches: 7. The CDR3 DNA reads TGTGCCAGCATCAAGGGACTAGCGCCACAAGAGACCCAGTACTTC. This sequence encodes CASIKGLAPQETQYF.

The gene calls are TRBV20-1 and TRBJ1-1; D is unresolved. V dropped 3 bases and J dropped 0 bases, with 11 bases sitting between them. CDR1 is DFQATT and CDR2 is SNEGSKA in the germline V gene (reference sequence). The CDR3 consists of 14 residues. CDR3 in amino acids: CSARRTVMNTEAFF. The DNA of the CDR3 is TGCAGTGCTAGGAGGACGGTTATGAACACTGAAGCTTTCTTT.

The V gene is TRBV21-1, the J gene TRBJ2-7; the DNA was not used to check the table's D call, TRBD1. TRBV21-1 is assigned pseudogene status. This CDR3 has 14 residues. The CDR3 DNA reads as TGTGCCAGCAGCAACTGGGGGCGCCCCTACGAGCAGTACGTC. Translating it yields CASSNWGRPYEQYV.